This TCR beta chain was recovered during a study of technical replicates of blood from several donors. TCRdb's copy holds only in-frame clones and misses some; the assay was immunoSEQ multiplex PCR. The sample contains under 70,000 clones, approximately 90% of which appear only once. The CDR3 has 16 amino acids. The junction had 8 bases not matched to a gene; V was cut back by 3 bases and J by 0 bases. In germline, CDR1 is SGDLS, CDR2 YYNGEE. V usage is TRBV9 and J usage is TRBJ2-5; 7 nucleotides match TRBD2. This receptor was obtained from a human donor in good health. Some clones in this sample may be carry-over from other donors' samples. Sequencing input: PBMCs. In DNA form, the CDR3 reads TGTGCCAGCAGCGCTTTCGCCGGGGGGAACCAAGAGACCCAGTACTTC. This codes for CASSAFAGGNQETQYF.